Presented here are 15 T cell receptor beta chains from one specimen sequenced in a study of metastatic and nonmetastatic thyroid tumors. TCRdb re-called clones from the PCR reads using MiXCR. The table has roughly 65,000 clones, 14% seen once. Nobody among the patients had been given any treatment before thyroid surgery. The sequenced material came from blood. The receptors were gathered from a male donor with papillary thyroid cancer or a benign thyroid nodule (not recorded which). Some clones in this sample may be carry-over from other donors' samples.

The V gene is TRBV6-5, the J gene TRBJ2-1; TRBD2 matches 9 bases. Germline V gene sequence: CDR1 MNHEY, CDR2 SVGAGI. The CDR3 covers 15 residues. V was pared by 2 bases and J by 5 bases, with 4 bases of the junction left unmatched. CDR3 sequence (DNA): TGTGCCAGCAGTTACCTAGCGGGATCTCACAATGAGCAGTTCTTC. Translating gives CASSYLAGSHNEQFF.

This clone was recorded a few times. The chain links TRBV12-3 or TRBV12-4 to TRBJ2-3; D unresolved. The CDR3 sequence is 15 residues long. Trimming took 8 bases from V and 3 from J, leaving 18 bases between them. The CDR3 sequence is CASYFMAWVTDTQYF. Here the CDR3 DNA reads TGTGCCAGCTATTTTATGGCATGGGTGACAGATACGCAGTATTTT.

This clone was seen repeatedly, ten times or more. The chain recombines TRBV28 with TRBJ1-2, with TRBD1 identical over 9 bases. The CDR3 has 14 residues. Per the germline V gene, CDR1 is MDHEN and CDR2 is SYDVKM. Trimming at V came to 4 bases and at J to 8 bases, leaving 8 bases not matched to a gene. This CDR3 reads CASSSGQGMRGYTF. CDR3 coding DNA: TGTGCCAGCAGTTCCGGACAGGGGATGAGAGGCTACACCTTC.

This clone was detected many times. This CDR3 is also generated by other DNA sequences in the sample. The rearrangement uses TRBV7-8 and TRBJ2-1; 12 nucleotides agree with TRBD1. The CDR3 runs 15 residues. V dropped 3 bases and J dropped 12; count of bases not matched to a gene: 9. Germline V gives CDR1 SGHVS, CDR2 FQNEAQ. CDR3 coding DNA: TGTGCCAGCAGCTTTGGGGGACAGGGGGCGATTGCGCAGTTCTTC. The encoded protein is CASSFGGQGAIAQFF.

The V and J genes are TRBV20-1 and TRBJ2-1, with D perhaps being TRBD1 or TRBD2 (6 bases each). The CDR3 runs 16 residues. The germline V gene encodes CDR1 DFQATT and CDR2 SNEGSKA (reference sequence). The V end was cut by 2 bases, the J end by 0 bases, with 14 bases between. In DNA form, the CDR3 reads TGCAGTGCTAGAAGGCTAGAGGGGGGCTCCTACAATGAGCAGTTCTTC. Protein sequence: CSARRLEGGSYNEQFF.

This clone occurred many times. The chain carries TRBV4-1 and TRBJ2-1; D ambiguous. The CDR3 covers 16 residues. The ends were cut back, 1 base at V and 0 bases at J, with 10 bases in the middle. Germline CDR1 is MGHRA and CDR2 is YSYEKL. The CDR3, as DNA: TGCGCCAGCAGCCAAGCAGACGCGAGCTCCTACAATGAGCAGTTCTTC. This encodes CASSQADASSYNEQFF.

Many counts were recorded for this clone. This CDR3 reads CASSYADTEAFF. CDR3 in DNA: TGTGCCAGCAGTTACGCCGACACTGAAGCTTTCTTT. The chain joins TRBV6-2 or TRBV6-3 to TRBJ1-1, with D uncertain. V lost 2 bases and J lost 3, with 4 bases in between. This CDR3 is 12 amino acids long. Looked up from germline, CDR1 is MNHEY and CDR2 is SVGEGT.

This clone was found a few times. With a much larger clone just one base away, this may be a read error. V and J are TRBV7-9 and TRBJ1-1, with D uncertain. Germline CDR1 reads SEHNR; CDR2 reads FQNEAQ (reference sequence). This CDR3 is built from 15 residues. CDR3 bases: TGTGCCAGCAGCTCGTTCGACATCCGGAACACTAAAGCTTTCTTT. It specifies CASSSFDIRNTKAFF.

Comment on this clone: Possible read error: a much larger clone is one base away. V gene TRBV29-1 combines with J gene TRBJ2-1; TRBD1 agrees at 7 bases. Germline trimming cut 3 bases from V and 1 base from J; bases unmatched to any gene: 9. Germline-derived CDR1 and CDR2 are SQVTM and ANQGSEA. The CDR3 spans 16 residues. CDR3 residues: CSVERDSARSYNEQFF. DNA of the CDR3: TGCAGCGTTGAGAGGGACAGTGCGAGATCCTACAATGAGCAGTTCTTC.

This clone was observed many times. The rearrangement joins TRBV20-1 to TRBJ1-4; D is perhaps TRBD1 (6 bases). The CDR3 consists of 17 residues. V lost 0 bases and J lost 3, with 17 bases in between. The germline gives CDR1 DFQATT, CDR2 SNEGSKA (reference sequence). The chain's CDR3 is CSARDPRGAHPNEKLFF. CDR3 bases: TGCAGTGCTAGAGACCCCCGGGGGGCGCATCCTAATGAAAAACTGTTTTTT.

The chain recombines TRBV7-6 with TRBJ1-3; no clear D. V lost 5 bases and J 0 bases, leaving 8 bases between the germline ends. Germline loops: CDR1 SGHVS, CDR2 FNYEAQ. The CDR3 extends over 14 amino acids. The CDR3 region is CASSTTVSGNTIYF. In DNA, the CDR3 is TGTGCCAGCAGCACCACAGTCTCTGGAAACACCATATATTTT.

This chain joins TRBV9 and TRBJ2-7, with a possible D match to TRBD2 (5 bases). Trimming shortened V by 3 bases and J by 6 bases, and 10 bases separated the two germline ends. The V gene's germline CDR1 is SGDLS and CDR2 YYNGEE. CDR3 length: 12 amino acids. The CDR3 is CASSGGGLEQYF. CDR3 DNA sequence: TGTGCCAGCAGCGGAGGCGGGCTCGAGCAGTACTTC.

Many counts were recorded for this clone. This chain joins TRBV5-4 and TRBJ2-5; 13 bases are a match to TRBD2. The V gene end was trimmed by 3 bases and the J gene end by 0 bases; junction bases not matched to a gene: 8. Germline CDR1 reads SGHNT; CDR2 reads YYREEE (reference sequence). This CDR3 spans 18 amino acids. As DNA, the CDR3 is TGTGCCAGCAGCTCGGGCGATGGGACTAGCGGGGACCAAGAGACCCAGTACTTC. Residues: CASSSGDGTSGDQETQYF.

This clone was seen at least ten times. The gene calls are TRBV29-1 and TRBJ1-5; TRBD1 matches 7 bases. The CDR3 extends over 13 amino acids. Germline CDR1 and CDR2: SQVTM and ANQGSEA. With V trimmed by 2 bases and J by 15 bases, 13 bases remained unmatched. This CDR3 is CSVEYSARGFRHF. For the CDR3, the DNA is TGCAGCGTTGAATATTCGGCCAGGGGGTTTAGGCATTTT.

This clone came up many times. Other nucleotide sequences from this sample produce the same CDR3. V usage is TRBV10-3 and J usage is TRBJ2-7; D gene ambiguous. The ends were cut back, 10 bases at V and 2 bases at J, with 15 bases in the middle. Germline values: CDR1 ENHRY, CDR2 SYGVKD. CDR3 size: 13 residues. CDR3 sequence reads: CATVGQTPYEQYV. The CDR3 bases are TGTGCCACCGTCGGTCAGACCCCCTACGAGCAGTACGTC.